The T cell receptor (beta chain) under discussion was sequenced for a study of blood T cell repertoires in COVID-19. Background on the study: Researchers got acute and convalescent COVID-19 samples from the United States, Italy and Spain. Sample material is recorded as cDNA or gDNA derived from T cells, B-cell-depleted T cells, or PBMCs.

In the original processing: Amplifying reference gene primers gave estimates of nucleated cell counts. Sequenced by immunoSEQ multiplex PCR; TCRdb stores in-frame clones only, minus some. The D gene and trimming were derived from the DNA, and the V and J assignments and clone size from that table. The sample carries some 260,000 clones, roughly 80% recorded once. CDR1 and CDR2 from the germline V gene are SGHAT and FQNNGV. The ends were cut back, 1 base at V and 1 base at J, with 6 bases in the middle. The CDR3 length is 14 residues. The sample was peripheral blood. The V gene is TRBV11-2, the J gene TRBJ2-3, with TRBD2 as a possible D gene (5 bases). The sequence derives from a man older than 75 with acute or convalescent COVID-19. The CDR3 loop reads CASSLARGTDTQYF. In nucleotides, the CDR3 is TGTGCCAGCAGCTTAGCGCGGGGCACAGATACGCAGTATTTT.